The source of this T cell receptor (beta chain) is a study of blood T cell repertoires in COVID-19. Profiled with immunoSEQ multiplex PCR; TCRdb holds only in-frame clones, not every one. The table has 55,000 to 90,000 clones, about 91% seen once; the top ten hold about an eighth. The sequenced material came from peripheral blood. This receptor was identified in a human donor with active COVID-19. The donor label of this sample is uncertain.

CDR3 sequence: CASSQGLAEAYEQYF. The CDR3 nucleotides are TGCGCCAGCAGCCAAGGACTAGCGGAGGCCTACGAGCAGTACTTC. The chain links TRBV4-3 to TRBJ2-7; TRBD2 agrees at 9 bases. The V and J ends lost 1 base and 2 bases, in that order; junction bases with no gene match: 3. The germline V gene has CDR1 LGHNA and CDR2 YSLEER. The CDR3 is made up of 15 amino acids.